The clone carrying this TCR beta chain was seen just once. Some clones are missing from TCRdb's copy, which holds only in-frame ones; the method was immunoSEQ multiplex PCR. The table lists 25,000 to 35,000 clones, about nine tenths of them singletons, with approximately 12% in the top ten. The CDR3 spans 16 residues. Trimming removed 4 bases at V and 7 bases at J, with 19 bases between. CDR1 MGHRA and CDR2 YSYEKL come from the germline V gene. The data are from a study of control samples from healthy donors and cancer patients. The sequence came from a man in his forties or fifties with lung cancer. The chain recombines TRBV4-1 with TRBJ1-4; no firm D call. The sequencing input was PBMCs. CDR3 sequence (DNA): TGCGCCAGCAGCCCGTCCCTAGGAGGGAGTGGTGAAAAACTGTTTTTT. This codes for CASSPSLGGSGEKLFF.